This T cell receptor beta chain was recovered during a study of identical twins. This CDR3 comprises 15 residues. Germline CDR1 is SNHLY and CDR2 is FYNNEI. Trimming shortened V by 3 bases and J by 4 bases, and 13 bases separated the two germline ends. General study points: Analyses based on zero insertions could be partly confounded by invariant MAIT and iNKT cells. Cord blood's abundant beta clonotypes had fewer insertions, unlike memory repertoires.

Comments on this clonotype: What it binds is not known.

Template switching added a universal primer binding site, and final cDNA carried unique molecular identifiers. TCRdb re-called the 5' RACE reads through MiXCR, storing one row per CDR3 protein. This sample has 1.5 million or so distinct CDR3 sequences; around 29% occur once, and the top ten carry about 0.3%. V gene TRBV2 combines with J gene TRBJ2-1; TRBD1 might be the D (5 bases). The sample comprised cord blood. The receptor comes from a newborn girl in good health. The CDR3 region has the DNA TGTGCCAGCAGTGACCAGGACACCCGATACAATGAGCAGTTCTTC. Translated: CASSDQDTRYNEQFF.